This T cell receptor (beta chain) was profiled in a study of response to subunit inactivated influenza vaccine (dated by TCRdb to between 2017 and 2018). With regard to the full study: Deep quantitative T cell receptor repertoire profiling was used in the study to track responses to a trivalent subunit inactivated influenza vaccine.

This clonotype was counted at least ten times. What this receptor recognizes is not known. The sample holds no much larger clone one base away, and base qualities are not on file. Overall results and qualifications from the work: The authors suggested that each seasonal influenza vaccination may recruit only a limited number of new T cells.

To prepare the library, RT-PCR was applied. TCRdb shows the sequencer as Illumina HiSeq 2500. The public sequencing data were trimmed at Q25 with fastp and processed into clonotypes with MiXCR by TCRdb, which kept only in-frame beta chains. Rows are unified per CDR3 protein, each entry keeping the most common DNA and genes. Here the sample has 500,000 to 600,000 distinct CDR3 sequences; 10% to 15% occur a single time. About a tenth of the sample rests with the top ten. The receptor comes from a man between 50 and 59 years old who received an inactivated influenza vaccine. Donor details come from another sample of the same person, matched by shared clones. Sequencing was performed on PBMCs from blood, taken on the day of vaccination.

The DNA reads as follows: TGCAGTGCTAGTCTGCCAGTCTTCCCCTACGAGCAGTACTTC. This translates into CSASLPVFPYEQYF. The chain was built from TRBV20-1 and TRBJ2-7; a confident D gene designation cannot be given. Counted from cysteine to phenylalanine, this CDR3 has 14 amino acids. Kept here is only the CDR3 DNA, which spans 42 bases and is read in frame from base 1. CDR1 and CDR2, looked up from the germline V gene (reference sequence), are DFQATT and SNEGSKA. V drops 3 bases and J drops 2 bases, leaving 14 bases in between.